This T cell receptor (beta chain) was sequenced in a study of blood T cell repertoires in COVID-19. This clone was seen only once. The ends were cut back, 1 base at V and 13 bases at J, with 9 bases in the middle. This CDR3 has 12 residues. The V gene's germline CDR1 is SGDLS and CDR2 YYNGEE. Authors' analysis steps: How many nucleated cells were present was estimated from reference gene primer amplification. Profiling relied on immunoSEQ multiplex PCR, and the TCRdb table lists in-frame clones only, not all of them. That table gives V, J and clone size, and the DNA gave D and trimming. This table has about 190,000 clones, roughly 80% appearing once.

This chain connects TRBV9 to TRBJ1-6; D possibly corresponds to TRBD1 (6 bases). This receptor was identified in a man aged 50 to 60 who had recovered from COVID-19. The sample taken for sequencing was peripheral blood. The CDR3 DNA is TGTGCCAGCAGCGTACAGGGGATGCCCCTCCACTTT. Amino acids: CASSVQGMPLHF.